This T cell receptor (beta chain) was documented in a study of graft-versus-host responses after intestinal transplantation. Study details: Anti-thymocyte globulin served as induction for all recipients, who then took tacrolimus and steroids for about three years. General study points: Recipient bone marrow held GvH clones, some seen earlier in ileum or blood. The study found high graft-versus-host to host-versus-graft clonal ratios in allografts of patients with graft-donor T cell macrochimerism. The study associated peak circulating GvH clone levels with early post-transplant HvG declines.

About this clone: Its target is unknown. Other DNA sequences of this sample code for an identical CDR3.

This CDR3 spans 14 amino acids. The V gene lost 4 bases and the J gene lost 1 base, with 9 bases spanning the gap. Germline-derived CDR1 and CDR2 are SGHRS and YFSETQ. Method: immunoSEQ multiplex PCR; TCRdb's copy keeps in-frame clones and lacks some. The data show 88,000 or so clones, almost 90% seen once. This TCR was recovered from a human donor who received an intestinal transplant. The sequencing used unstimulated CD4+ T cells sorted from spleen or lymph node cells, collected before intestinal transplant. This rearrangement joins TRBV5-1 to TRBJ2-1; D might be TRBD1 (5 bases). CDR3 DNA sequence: TGCGCCAGCAGCCAGGGCCTTTCCTACAATGAGCAGTTCTTC. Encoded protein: CASSQGLSYNEQFF.